The 5 T cell receptor beta chains in this list originate from one sample, sequenced in a study of T cell repertoires in cytomegalovirus infection. TCRdb used MiXCR to reprocess the reads, holding one entry per CDR3 protein. The table has around 290,000 distinct CDR3 sequences, roughly 26% seen once. The sample comprised PBMCs. The source of these receptors is a human donor in good health (CMV status not recorded). Some clones in this sample may be carry-over from other donors' samples.

The chain is built from TRBV20-1 and TRBJ1-1, with D maybe TRBD1 (6 bases). V was trimmed by 6 bases and J by 8 bases, leaving 28 bases between them. The length of the CDR3 is 16 residues. Germline CDR1 is DFQATT and CDR2 is SNEGSKA (reference sequence). This chain's CDR3 is CSATTGIRGSPWEAFF. CDR3 in DNA: TGCAGTGCCACCACGGGGATCAGGGGATCCCCATGGGAAGCTTTCTTT.

This clonotype was observed many times. The chain links TRBV7-2 to TRBJ2-2, with a possible D match to TRBD2 (5 bases). Germline CDR1 SGHTA, CDR2 FQGNSA. V was pared by 8 bases and J by 4 bases, with 11 bases between. This CDR3 spans 13 amino acids. The CDR3 loop reads CASSTGVTGELFF. DNA for the CDR3: TGTGCCAGCTCGACCGGGGTCACCGGGGAGCTGTTTTTT.

This clonotype occurred a few times. The chain recombines TRBV29-1 with TRBJ1-1; D remains ambiguous. The CDR3 is 15 residues long. The V gene lost 0 bases and the J gene lost 1 base, with 12 bases spanning the gap. Germline V gene data show CDR1 as SQVTM and CDR2 as ANQGSEA. The CDR3 protein is CSVEDRRGGNTEAFF. CDR3 DNA: TGCAGCGTTGAAGATCGACGCGGCGGGAACACTGAAGCTTTCTTT.

This clonotype appeared a few times. The rearrangement uses TRBV6-6 and TRBJ2-7, with 7 nucleotides matching TRBD1. Trimming took 8 bases from V and 0 from J; bases not matched to a gene: 1. The germline gives CDR1 MNHNY, CDR2 SVGAGI (reference sequence). The CDR3 is 12 residues long. The CDR3 loop is CASGDSSYEQYF. The CDR3 nucleotides are TGTGCCAGCGGGGACAGCTCCTACGAGCAGTACTTC.

The V and J genes are TRBV28 and TRBJ2-5; D is tentatively TRBD1 or TRBD2 (6 bases each). Trimming took off 2 bases at V and 5 bases at J, with 21 bases between the two ends. The CDR3 has 17 amino acids. Germline CDR1 and CDR2: MDHEN and SYDVKM. CDR3 residues: CASSLDVGTGRYETQYF. CDR3 sequence (DNA): TGTGCCAGCAGTTTAGATGTCGGAACAGGGAGGTACGAGACCCAGTACTTC.